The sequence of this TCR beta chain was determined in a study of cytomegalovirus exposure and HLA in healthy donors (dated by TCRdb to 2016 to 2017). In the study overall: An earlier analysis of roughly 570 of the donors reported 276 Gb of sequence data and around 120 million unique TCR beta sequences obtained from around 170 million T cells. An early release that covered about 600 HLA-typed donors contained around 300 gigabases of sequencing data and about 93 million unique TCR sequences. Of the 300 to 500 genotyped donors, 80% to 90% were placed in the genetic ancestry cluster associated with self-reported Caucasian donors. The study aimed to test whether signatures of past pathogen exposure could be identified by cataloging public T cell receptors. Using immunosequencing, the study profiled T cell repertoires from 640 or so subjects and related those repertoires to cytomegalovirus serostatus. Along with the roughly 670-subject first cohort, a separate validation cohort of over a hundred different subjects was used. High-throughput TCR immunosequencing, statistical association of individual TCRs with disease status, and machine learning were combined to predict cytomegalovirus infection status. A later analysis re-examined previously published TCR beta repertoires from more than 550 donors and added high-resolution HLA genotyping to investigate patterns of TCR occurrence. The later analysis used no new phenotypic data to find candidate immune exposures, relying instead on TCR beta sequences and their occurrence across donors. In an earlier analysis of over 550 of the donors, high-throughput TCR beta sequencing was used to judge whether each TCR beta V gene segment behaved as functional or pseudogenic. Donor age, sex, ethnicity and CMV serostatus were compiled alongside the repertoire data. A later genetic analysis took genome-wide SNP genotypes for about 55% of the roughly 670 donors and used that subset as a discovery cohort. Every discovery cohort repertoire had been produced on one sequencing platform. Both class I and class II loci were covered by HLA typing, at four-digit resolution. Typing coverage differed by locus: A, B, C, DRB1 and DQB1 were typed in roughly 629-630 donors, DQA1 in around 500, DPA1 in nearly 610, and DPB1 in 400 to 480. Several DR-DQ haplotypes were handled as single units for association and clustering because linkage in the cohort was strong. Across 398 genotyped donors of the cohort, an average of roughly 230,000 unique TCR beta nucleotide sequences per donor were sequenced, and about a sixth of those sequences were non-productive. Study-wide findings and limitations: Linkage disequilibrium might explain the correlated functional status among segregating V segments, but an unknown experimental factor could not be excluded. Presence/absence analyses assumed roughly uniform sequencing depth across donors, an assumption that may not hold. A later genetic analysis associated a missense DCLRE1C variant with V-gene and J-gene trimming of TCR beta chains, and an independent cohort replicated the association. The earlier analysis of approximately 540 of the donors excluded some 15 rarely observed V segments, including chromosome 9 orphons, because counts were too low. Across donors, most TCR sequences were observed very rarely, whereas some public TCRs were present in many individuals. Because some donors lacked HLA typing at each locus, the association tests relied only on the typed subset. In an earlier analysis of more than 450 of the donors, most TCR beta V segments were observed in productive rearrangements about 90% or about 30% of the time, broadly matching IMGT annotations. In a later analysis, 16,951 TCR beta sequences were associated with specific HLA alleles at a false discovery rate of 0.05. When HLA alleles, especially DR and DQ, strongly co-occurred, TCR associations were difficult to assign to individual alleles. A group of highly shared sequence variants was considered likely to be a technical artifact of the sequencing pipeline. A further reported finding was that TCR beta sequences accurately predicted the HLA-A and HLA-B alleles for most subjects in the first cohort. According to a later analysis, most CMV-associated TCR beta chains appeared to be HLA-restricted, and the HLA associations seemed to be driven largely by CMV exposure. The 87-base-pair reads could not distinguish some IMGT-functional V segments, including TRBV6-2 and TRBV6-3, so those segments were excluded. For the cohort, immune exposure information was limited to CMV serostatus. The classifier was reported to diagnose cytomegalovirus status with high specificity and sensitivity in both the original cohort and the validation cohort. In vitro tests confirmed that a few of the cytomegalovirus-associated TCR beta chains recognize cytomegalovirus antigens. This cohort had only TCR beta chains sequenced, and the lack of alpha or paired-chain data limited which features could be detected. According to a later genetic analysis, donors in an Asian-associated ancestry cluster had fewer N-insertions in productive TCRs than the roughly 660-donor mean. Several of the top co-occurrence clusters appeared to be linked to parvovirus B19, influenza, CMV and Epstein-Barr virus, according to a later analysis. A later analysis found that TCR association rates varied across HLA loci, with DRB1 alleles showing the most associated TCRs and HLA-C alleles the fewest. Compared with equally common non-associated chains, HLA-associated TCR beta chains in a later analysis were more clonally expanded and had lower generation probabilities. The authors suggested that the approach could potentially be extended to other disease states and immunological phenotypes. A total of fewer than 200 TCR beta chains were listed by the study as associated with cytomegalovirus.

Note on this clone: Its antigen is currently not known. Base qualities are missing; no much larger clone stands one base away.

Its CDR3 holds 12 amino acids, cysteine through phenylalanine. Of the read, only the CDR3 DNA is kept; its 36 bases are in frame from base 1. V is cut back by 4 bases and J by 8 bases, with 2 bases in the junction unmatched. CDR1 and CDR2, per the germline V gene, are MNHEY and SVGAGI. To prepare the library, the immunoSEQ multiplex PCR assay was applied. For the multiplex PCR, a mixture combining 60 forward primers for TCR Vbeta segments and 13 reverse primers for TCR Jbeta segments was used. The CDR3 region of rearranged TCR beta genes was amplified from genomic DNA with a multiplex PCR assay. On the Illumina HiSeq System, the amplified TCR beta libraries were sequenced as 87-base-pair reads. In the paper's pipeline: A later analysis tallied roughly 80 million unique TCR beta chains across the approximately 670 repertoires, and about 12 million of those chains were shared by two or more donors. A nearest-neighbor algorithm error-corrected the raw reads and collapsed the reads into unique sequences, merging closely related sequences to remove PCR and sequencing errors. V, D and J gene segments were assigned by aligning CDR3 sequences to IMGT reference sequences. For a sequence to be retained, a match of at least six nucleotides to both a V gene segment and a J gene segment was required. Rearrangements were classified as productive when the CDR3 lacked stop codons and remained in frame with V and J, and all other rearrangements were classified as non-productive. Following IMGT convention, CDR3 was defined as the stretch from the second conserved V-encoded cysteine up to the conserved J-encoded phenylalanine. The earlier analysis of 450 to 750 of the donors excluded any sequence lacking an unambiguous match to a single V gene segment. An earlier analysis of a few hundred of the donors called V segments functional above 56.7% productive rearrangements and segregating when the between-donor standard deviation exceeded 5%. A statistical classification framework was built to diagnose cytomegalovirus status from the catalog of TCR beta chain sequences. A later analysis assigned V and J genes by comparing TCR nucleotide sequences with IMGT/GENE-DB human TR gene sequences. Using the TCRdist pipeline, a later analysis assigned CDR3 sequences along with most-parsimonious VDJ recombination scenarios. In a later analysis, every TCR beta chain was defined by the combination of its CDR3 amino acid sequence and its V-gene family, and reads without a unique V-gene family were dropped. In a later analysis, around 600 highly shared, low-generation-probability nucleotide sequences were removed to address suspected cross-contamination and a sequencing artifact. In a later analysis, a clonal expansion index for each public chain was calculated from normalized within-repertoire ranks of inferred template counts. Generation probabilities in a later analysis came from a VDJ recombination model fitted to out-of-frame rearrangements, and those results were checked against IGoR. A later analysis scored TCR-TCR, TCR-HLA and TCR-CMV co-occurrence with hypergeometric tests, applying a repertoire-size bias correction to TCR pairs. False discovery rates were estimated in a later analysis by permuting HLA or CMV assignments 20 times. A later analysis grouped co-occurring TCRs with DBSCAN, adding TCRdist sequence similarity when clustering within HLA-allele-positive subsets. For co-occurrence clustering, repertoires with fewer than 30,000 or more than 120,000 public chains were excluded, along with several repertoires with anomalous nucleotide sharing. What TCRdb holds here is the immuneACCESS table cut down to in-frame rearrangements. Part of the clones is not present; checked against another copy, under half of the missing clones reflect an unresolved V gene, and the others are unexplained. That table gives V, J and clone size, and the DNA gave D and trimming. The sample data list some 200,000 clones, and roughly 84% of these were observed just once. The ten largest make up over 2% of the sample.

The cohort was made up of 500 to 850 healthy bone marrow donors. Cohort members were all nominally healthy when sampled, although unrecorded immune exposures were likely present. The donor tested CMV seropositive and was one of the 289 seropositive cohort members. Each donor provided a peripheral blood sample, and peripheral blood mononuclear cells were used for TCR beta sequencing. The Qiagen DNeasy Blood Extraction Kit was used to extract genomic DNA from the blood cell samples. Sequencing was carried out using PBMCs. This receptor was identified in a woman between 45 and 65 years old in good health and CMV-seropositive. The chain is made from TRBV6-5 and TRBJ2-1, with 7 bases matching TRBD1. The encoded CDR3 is CASSSTGDEQFF. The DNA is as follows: TGTGCCAGCAGTTCAACAGGGGATGAGCAGTTCTTC.